The T cell receptor (beta chain) under discussion was sequenced for a study of response to subunit inactivated influenza vaccine. Germline loops: CDR1 SEHNR, CDR2 FQNEAQ (reference sequence). The germline V and J ends were trimmed by 2 bases and 5 bases, with 4 bases remaining between them. The CDR3 spans 11 residues. TCRdb independently ran MiXCR on the RT-PCR reads; one entry per CDR3 protein. Of hundreds of thousands of distinct CDR3 sequences in the sample, around 11% were seen once. These data also featured in a second study, about T cells expressing NK-cell markers. That paper states: What made the TCR beta cDNA was 5'RACE template switching with UMIs. According to the study, TCR beta repertoires originated from sorted CD3+CD56+NKG2C+, CD3+CD56+NKG2C- and CD3+CD56-NKG2C+ T cells. The study found these clonotypes also leading the CD3+CD56-NKG2C+ fraction in a few donors. What remained unclear was the HCMV specificity of expanded NKG2C+ T cell clones.

The sequencing here drew on PBMCs from blood, taken on the day of vaccination. The receptor's source is a man over 45 who received an inactivated influenza vaccine. The chain uses TRBV7-9 and TRBJ2-7, with no clear D. The CDR3 DNA is TGTGCCAGCAGCTTAATCGACGAGCAGTACTTC. This gives the protein CASSLIDEQYF.